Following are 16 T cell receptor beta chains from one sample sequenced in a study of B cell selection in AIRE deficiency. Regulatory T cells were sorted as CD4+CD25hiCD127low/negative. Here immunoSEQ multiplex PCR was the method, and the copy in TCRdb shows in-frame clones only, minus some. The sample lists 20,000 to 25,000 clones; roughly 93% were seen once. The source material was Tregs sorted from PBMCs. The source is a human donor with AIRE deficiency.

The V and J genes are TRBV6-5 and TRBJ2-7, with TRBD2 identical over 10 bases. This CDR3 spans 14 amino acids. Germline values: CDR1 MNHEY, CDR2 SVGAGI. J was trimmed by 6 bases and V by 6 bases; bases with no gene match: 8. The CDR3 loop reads CASRAAGGPSEQYF. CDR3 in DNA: TGTGCCAGCAGGGCAGCGGGAGGGCCCTCCGAGCAGTACTTC.

The CDR3 here is CASSPYQETQYF. In nucleotides, the CDR3 is TGTGCCAGCAGCCCTTACCAAGAGACCCAGTACTTC. The chain recombines TRBV7-6 with TRBJ2-5; D uncertain. Trimming shortened V by 5 bases and J by 0 bases, and 4 bases separated the two germline ends. The germline V gene encodes CDR1 SGHVS and CDR2 FNYEAQ. There are 12 residues in the CDR3.

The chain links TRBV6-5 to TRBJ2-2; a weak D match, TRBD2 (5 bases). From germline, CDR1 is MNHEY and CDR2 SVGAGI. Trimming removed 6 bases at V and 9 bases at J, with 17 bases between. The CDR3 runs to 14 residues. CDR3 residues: CASRQDPAGRELFF. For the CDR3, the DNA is TGTGCCAGCAGGCAGGACCCGGCGGGCCGGGAGCTGTTTTTT.

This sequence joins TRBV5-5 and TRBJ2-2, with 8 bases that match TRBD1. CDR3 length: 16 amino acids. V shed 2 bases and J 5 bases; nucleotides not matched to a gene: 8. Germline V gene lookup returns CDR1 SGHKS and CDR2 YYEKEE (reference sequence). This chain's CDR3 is CASSFSGGAWTGELFF. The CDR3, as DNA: TGTGCCAGCAGCTTTTCAGGGGGCGCATGGACCGGGGAGCTGTTTTTT.

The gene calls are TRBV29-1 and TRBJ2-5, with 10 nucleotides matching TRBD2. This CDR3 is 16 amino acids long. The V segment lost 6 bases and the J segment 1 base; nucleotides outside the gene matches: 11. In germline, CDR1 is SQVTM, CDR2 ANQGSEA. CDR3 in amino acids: CSVRASGSLVQETQYF. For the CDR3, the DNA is TGCAGCGTGAGGGCTAGCGGGAGTTTGGTCCAAGAGACCCAGTACTTC.

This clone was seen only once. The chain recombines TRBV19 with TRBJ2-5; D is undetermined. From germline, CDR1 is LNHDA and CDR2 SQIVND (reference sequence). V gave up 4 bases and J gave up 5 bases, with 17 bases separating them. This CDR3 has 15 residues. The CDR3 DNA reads TGTGCCAGTAGTAAAGGCCTGTGGGTGGAGGAGACCCAGTACTTC. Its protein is CASSKGLWVEETQYF.

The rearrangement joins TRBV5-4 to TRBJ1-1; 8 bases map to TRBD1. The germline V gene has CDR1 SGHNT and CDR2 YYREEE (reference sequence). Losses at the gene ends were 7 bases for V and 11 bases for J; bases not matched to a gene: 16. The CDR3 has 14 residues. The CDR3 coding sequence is TGTGCCAGCGGCGCTCCCGGACAGGGTAGTAGGGCTTTCTTT. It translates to CASGAPGQGSRAFF.

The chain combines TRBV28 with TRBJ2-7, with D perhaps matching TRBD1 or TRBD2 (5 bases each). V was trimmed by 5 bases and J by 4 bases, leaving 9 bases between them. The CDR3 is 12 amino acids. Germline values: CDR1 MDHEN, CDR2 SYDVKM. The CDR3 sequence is CASSTGAYEQYF. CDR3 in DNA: TGTGCCAGCAGTACCGGGGCATACGAGCAGTACTTC.

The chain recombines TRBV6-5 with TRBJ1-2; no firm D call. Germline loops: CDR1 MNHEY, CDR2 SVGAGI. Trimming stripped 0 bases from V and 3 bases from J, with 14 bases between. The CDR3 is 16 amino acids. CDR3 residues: CASSYSKREKDYGYTF. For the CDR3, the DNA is TGTGCCAGCAGTTACTCAAAAAGGGAAAAGGACTATGGCTACACCTTC.

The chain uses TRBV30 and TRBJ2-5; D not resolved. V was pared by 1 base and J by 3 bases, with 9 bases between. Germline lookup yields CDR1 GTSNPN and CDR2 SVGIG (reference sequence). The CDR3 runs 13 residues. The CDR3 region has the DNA TGTGCCTGGAGTGGCCGGGCGAAAGAGACCCAGTACTTC. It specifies CAWSGRAKETQYF.

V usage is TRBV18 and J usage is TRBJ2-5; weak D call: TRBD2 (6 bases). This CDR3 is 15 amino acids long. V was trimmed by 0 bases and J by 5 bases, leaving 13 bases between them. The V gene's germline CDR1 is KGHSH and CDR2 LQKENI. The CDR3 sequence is CASSPPSGARETQYF. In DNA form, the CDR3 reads TGTGCCAGCTCACCACCGTCGGGAGCACGGGAGACCCAGTACTTC.

The CDR3 loop reads CASSPVGGPDSYEQYF. The DNA for the CDR3 is TGTGCCAGCAGCCCCGTAGGAGGGCCAGACTCCTACGAGCAGTACTTC. This chain joins TRBV6-6 and TRBJ2-5, with D perhaps TRBD2 (6 bases). The J call may be in error: the DNA end matches TRBJ2-7 better. Germline V gene sequence: CDR1 MNHNY, CDR2 SVGAGI (reference sequence). This CDR3 contains 16 residues.

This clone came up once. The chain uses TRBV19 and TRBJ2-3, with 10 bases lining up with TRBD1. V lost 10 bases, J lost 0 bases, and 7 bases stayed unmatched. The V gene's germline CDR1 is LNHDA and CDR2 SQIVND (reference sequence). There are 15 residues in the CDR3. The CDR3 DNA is TGTGCCACCGCGGACAGGGGGGTAAGCACAGATACGCAGTATTTT. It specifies CATADRGVSTDTQYF.

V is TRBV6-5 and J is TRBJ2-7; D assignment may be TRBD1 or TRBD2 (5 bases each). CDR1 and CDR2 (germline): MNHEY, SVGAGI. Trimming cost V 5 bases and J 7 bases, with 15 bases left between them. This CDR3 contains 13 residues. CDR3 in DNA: TGTGCCAGCAGTACCCCGGGACGGAGGGAGCAGTACTTC. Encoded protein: CASSTPGRREQYF.

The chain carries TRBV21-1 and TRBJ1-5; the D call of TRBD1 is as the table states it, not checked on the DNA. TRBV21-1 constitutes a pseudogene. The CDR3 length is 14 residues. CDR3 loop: CASSIEQGPQPQHF. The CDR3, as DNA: TGTGCCAGCAGCATAGAACAGGGCCCCCAGCCCCAGCATTTT.

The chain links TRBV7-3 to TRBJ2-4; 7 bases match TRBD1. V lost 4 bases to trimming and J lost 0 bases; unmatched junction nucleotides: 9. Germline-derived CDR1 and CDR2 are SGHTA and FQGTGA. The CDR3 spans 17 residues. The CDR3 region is CASSSQGQSVAKNIQYF. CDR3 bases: TGTGCCAGCAGCTCCCAGGGACAGTCAGTAGCCAAAAACATTCAGTACTTC.